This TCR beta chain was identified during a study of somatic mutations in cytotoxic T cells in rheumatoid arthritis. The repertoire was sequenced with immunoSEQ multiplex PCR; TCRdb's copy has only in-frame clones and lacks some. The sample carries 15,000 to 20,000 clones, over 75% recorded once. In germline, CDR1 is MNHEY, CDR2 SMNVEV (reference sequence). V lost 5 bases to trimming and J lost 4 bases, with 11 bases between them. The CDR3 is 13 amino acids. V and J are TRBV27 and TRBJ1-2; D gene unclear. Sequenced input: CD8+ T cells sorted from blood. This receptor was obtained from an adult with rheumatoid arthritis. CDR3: CASSPHRVYGYTF. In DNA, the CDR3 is TGTGCCAGCAGTCCTCACCGGGTCTATGGCTACACCTTC.